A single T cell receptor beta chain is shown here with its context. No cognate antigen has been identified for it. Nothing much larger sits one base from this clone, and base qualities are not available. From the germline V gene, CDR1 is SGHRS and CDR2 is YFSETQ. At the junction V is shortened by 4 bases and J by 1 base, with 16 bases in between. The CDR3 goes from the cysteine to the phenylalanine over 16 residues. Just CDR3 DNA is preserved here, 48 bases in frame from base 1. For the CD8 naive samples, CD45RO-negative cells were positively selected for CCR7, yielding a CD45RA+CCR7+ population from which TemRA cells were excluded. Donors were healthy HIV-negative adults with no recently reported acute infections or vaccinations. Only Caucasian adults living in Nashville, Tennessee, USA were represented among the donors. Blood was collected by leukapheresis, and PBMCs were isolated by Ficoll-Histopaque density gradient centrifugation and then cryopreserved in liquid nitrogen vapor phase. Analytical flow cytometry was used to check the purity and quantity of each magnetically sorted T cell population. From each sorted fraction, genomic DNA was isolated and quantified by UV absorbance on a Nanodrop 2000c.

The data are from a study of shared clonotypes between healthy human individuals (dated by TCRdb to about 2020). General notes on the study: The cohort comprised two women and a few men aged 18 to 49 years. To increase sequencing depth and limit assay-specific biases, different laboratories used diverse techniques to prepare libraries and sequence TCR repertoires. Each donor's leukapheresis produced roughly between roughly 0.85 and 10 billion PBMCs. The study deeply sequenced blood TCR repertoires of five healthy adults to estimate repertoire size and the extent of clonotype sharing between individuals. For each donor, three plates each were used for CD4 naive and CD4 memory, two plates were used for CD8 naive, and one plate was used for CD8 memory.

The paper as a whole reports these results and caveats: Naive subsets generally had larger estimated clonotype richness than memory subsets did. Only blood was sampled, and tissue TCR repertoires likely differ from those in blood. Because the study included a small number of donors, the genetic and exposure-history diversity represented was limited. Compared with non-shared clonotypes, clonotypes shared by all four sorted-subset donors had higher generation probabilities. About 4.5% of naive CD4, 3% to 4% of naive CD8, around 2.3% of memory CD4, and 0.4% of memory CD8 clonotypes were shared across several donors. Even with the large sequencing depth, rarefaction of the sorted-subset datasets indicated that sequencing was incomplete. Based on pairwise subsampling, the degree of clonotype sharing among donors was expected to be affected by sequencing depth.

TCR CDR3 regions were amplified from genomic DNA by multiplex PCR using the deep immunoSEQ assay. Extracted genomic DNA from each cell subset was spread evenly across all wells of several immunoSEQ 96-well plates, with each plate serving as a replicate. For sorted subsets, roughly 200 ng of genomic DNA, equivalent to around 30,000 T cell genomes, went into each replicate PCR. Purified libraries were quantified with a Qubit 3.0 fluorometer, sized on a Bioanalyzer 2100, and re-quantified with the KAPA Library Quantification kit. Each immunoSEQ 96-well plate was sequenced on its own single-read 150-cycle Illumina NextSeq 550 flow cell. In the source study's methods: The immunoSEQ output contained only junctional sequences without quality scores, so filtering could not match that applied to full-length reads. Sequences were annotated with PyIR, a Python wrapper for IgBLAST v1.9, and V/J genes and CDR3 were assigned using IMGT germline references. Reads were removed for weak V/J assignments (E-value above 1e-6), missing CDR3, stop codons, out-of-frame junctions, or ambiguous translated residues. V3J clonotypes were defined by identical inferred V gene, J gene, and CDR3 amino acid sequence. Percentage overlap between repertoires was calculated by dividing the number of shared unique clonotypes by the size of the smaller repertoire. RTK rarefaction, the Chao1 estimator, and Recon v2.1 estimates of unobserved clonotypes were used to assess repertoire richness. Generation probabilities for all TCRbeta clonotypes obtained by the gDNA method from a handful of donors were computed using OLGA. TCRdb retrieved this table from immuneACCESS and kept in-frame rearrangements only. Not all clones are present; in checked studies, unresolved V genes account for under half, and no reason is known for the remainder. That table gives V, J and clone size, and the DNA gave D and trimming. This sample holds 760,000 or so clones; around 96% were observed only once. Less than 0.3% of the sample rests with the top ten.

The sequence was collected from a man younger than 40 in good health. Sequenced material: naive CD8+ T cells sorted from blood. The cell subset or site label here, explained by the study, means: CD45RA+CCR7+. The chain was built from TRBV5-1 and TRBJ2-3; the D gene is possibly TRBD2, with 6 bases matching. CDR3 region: CASSRAGRDGTDTQYF. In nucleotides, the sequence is TGCGCCAGCAGCCGGGCGGGGCGGGACGGCACAGATACGCAGTATTTT.